Below, 8 T cell receptor beta chains from the same sample are listed, as sequenced in a study of cytomegalovirus exposure and HLA in healthy donors. Using immunoSEQ multiplex PCR, the repertoire was profiled, and TCRdb retains in-frame clones only, with some absent. Of approximately 220,000 clones detected, approximately 87% appear once; the ten largest clones hold less than 3%. The sequenced sample was PBMCs. The receptors come from a young man in good health and CMV-seronegative.

Only one count was recorded for this clone. The rearrangement joins TRBV9 to TRBJ1-3; D may be TRBD1 (5 bases). Germline CDR1 is SGDLS and CDR2 is YYNGEE. This CDR3 region has 19 residues. Between the trimmed V and J ends, which lost 0 bases and 0 bases, there was a span of 19 bases. The DNA for the CDR3 is TGTGCCAGCAGCGTAGCTACTTTGGGGGACTCTCACTCTGGAAACACCATATATTTT. Residues: CASSVATLGDSHSGNTIYF. The variable domain in full, completed from reference TRBV9 and TRBJ1-3, reads DSGVTQTPKHLITATGQRVTLRCSPRSGDLSVYWYQQSLDQGLQFLIQYYNGEERAKGNILERFSAQQFPDLHSELNLSSLELGDSALYFCASSVATLGDSHSGNTIYFGEGSWLTVV.

The J gene is TRBJ2-5, the V gene TRBV7-3; D call uncertain. V was clipped by 4 bases and J by 5 bases, with 11 bases between them. The CDR3 sequence is 13 residues long. Germline V gives CDR1 SGHTA, CDR2 FQGTGA. The DNA of the CDR3 is TGTGCCAGCAGCTCCGCACCGCGGGAGACCCAGTACTTC. Encoded protein: CASSSAPRETQYF.

The gene calls are TRBV9 and TRBJ2-1, with 14 bases lining up with TRBD2. This CDR3 is built from 16 residues. Germline V CDR1 and CDR2: SGDLS, YYNGEE. V was pared by 6 bases and J by 9 bases, with 11 bases of the junction left unmatched. CDR3 DNA: TGTGCCAGCACCCAGACTAGCGGGGGGGCCTTGTCTGAGCAGTTCTTC. It encodes CASTQTSGGALSEQFF.

The chain links TRBV4-3 to TRBJ2-1, with D possibly being TRBD2 (5 bases). The CDR3 totals 14 residues. Germline CDR1 reads LGHNA; CDR2 reads YSLEER. Trimming removed 5 bases from V and 3 bases from J, with 11 bases in between. CDR3 in DNA: TGCGCCAGCAGCTACGAAGCGGTCTACAATGAGCAGTTCTTC. Its protein product is CASSYEAVYNEQFF.

The chain links TRBV5-1 to TRBJ2-1; maybe TRBD2 (5 bases). CDR3 length: 17 residues. The germline gives CDR1 SGHRS, CDR2 YFSETQ. Trimming removed 0 bases at V and 0 bases at J, with 13 bases between. The CDR3 DNA reads TGCGCCAGCAGCTTGGAGCCCGGGGAGAGCTCCTACAATGAGCAGTTCTTC. It codes for CASSLEPGESSYNEQFF.

The chain carries TRBV7-9 and TRBJ1-3; the D gene is possibly TRBD1 (6 bases). Between the trimmed V and J ends, which lost 2 bases and 4 bases, there was a span of 9 bases. This CDR3 is built from 14 residues. The germline gives CDR1 SEHNR, CDR2 FQNEAQ (reference sequence). The CDR3 DNA is TGTGCCAGCAGCTTACCAGGGGTGGGAAACACCATATATTTT. Amino acids: CASSLPGVGNTIYF. Drawing the rest from reference TRBV7-9 and TRBJ1-3, the complete variable domain is DTGVSQNPRHKITKRGQNVTFRCDPISEHNRLYWYRQTLGQGPEFLTYFQNEAQLEKSRLLSDRFSAERPKGSFSTLEIQRTEQGDSAMYLCASSLPGVGNTIYFGEGSWLTVV.

This chain uses TRBV5-6 with TRBJ2-3, with TRBD2 identical over 9 bases. The V and J ends lost 0 bases and 2 bases, in that order; junction bases with no gene match: 10. Germline CDR1 and CDR2: SGHDT and YYEEEE. This CDR3 has 18 residues. DNA of the CDR3: TGTGCCAGCAGCTTGGAGATGGGACTAGCAGCTGTCACAGATACGCAGTATTTT. This codes for CASSLEMGLAAVTDTQYF. The entire variable domain, with the rest obtained from reference TRBV5-6 and TRBJ2-3, is as follows: DAGVTQSPTHLIKTRGQQVTLRCSPKSGHDTVSWYQQALGQGPQFIFQYYEEEERQRGNFPDRFSGHQFPNYSSELNVNALLLGDSALYLCASSLEMGLAAVTDTQYFGPGTRLTVL.

The J gene is TRBJ2-7, the V gene TRBV4-1; 9 bases fit TRBD2. CDR1 is MGHRA, CDR2 YSYEKL, per germline. The ends lost 0 bases at V and 6 bases at J; junction bases unmatched: 9. This CDR3 is built from 16 residues. The CDR3 DNA reads TGCGCCAGCAGCCAAGAGGGGTCTAGCGGGATGTCCGAGCAGTACTTC. It specifies CASSQEGSSGMSEQYF.